This entry features one T cell receptor beta chain sequence. Per germline, CDR1 KGHSH and CDR2 LQKENI. The CDR3 sequence is 15 residues long. The V and J ends lost 4 bases and 3 bases, in that order; junction bases with no gene match: 8. The sample comes from a study of blood T cell repertoires in COVID-19. Per the study methods: Estimation of nucleated cell counts relied on the amplification of reference gene primers. The table came from immunoSEQ multiplex PCR; TCRdb's copy has only in-frame clones and leaves some out. Clone size and the V and J calls come from that table; the DNA yielded D and trimming. The table shows roughly 160,000 clones, with just under 85% occurring only once.

The source is a woman older than 75 with COVID-19, enrolled during active disease. This chain uses TRBV18 with TRBJ2-7, with TRBD1 matching 8 bases. The source material was peripheral blood. The CDR3: CASSHTRQGIYEQYF. Written as DNA, the CDR3 is TGTGCCAGCTCACACACTCGACAGGGGATCTACGAGCAGTACTTC.